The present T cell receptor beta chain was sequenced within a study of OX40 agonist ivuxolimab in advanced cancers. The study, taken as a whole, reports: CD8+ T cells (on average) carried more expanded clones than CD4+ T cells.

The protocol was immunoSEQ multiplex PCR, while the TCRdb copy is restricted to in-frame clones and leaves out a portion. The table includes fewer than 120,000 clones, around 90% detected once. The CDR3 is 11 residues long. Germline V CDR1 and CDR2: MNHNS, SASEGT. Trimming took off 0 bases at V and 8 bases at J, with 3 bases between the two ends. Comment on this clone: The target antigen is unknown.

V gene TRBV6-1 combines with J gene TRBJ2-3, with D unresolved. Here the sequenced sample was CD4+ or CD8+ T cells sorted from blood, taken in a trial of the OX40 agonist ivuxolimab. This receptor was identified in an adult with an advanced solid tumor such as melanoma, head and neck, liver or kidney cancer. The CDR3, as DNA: TGTGCCAGCAGTGAAGCGGGTACGCAGTATTTT. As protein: CASSEAGTQYF.